Included here is one T cell receptor (beta chain) sequence, with context. The sample comes from a study of blood T cell repertoires in COVID-19. Assay used: immunoSEQ multiplex PCR; TCRdb lists only in-frame clones, some missing. The sample has roughly 250,000 clones; around 85% are singletons. Germline V gene data show CDR1 as SGDLS and CDR2 as YYNGEE. V shed 0 bases, J shed 5 bases, and the junction held 2 bases outside the gene matches. This CDR3 contains 14 residues. This receptor was taken from a woman in her thirties or forties with active or convalescent COVID-19. Sequencing was performed on peripheral blood. This chain connects TRBV9 to TRBJ2-1; 7 nucleotides agree with TRBD2. The CDR3 here is CASSVEGRDNEQFF. In DNA, the CDR3 is TGTGCCAGCAGCGTAGAGGGGAGGGACAATGAGCAGTTCTTC.